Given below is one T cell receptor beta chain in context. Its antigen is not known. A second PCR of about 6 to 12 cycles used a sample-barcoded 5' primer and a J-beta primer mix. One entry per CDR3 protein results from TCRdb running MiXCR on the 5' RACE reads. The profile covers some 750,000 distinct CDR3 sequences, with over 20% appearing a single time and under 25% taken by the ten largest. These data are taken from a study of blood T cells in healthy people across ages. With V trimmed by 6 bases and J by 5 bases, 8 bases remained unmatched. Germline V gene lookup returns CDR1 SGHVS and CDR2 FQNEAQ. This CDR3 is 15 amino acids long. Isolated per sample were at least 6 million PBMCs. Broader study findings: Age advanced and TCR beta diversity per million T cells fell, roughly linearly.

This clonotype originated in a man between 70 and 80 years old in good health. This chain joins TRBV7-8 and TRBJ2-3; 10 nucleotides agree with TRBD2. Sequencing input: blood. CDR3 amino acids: CASRLLAGLEDTQYF. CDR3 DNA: TGTGCCAGCAGACTACTAGCGGGACTTGAAGATACGCAGTATTTT.